This entry lists 27 T cell receptor beta chains sequenced from one sample in a study of cytomegalovirus exposure and HLA in healthy donors. 60 Vbeta and 13 Jbeta primers were used in PCR. TCRdb keeps only in-frame clones here, not all; method: immunoSEQ multiplex PCR. Recorded for this sample: about 75,000 clones. The source material was PBMCs. The source is a man between 18 and 29 years old in good health and CMV-seropositive.

This chain links TRBV2 with TRBJ2-3; D possibly corresponds to TRBD2 (6 bases). Germline-derived CDR1 and CDR2 are SNHLY and FYNNEI. Trimming removed 6 bases at V and 3 bases at J, with 13 bases between. The CDR3 sequence is 14 residues long. The CDR3: CASRDGLQTDTQYF. For the CDR3, the DNA is TGTGCCAGCAGGGACGGACTACAAACAGATACGCAGTATTTT.

This chain connects TRBV30 to TRBJ2-5, with 11 bases that match TRBD2. V shed 4 bases and J 2 bases; nucleotides not matched to a gene: 3. Germline lookup yields CDR1 GTSNPN and CDR2 SVGIG (reference sequence). The CDR3 has 14 residues. CDR3 amino acids: CAWTGTSGQETQYF. The CDR3 DNA reads as TGTGCCTGGACCGGGACTAGCGGACAAGAGACCCAGTACTTC.

To note about this clone: Compared with germline, one end of the junction differs, possibly owing to a read error. This same CDR3 is encoded by further DNA sequences in the sample. The J gene is TRBJ1-1, the V gene TRBV4-2; 7 bases align to TRBD1. Germline CDR1 is LGHNA and CDR2 is YNFKEQ. The CDR3 spans 17 residues. In DNA form, the CDR3 reads TGTGCTAGCAGCCAAGATGTAGGGGGCCTGAGGAACACTGAAGCTTTCTTT. As protein: CASSQDVGGLRNTEAFF.

The J gene is TRBJ2-7, the V gene TRBV5-6; 7 positions agree with TRBD2. This CDR3 has 12 amino acids. Germline loops: CDR1 SGHDT, CDR2 YYEEEE. Losses at the gene ends were 4 bases for V and 6 bases for J; bases not matched to a gene: 4. The CDR3 here is CASSPTGGEQYF. In nucleotides, the CDR3 is TGTGCCAGCAGCCCAACGGGGGGCGAGCAGTACTTC.

The chain links TRBV10-3 to TRBJ2-5, with a possible D match to TRBD2 (6 bases). The CDR3 runs to 14 residues. V lost 5 bases and J lost 5, with 15 bases in between. Germline V gene data show CDR1 as ENHRY and CDR2 as SYGVKD. CDR3 DNA sequence: TGTGCCATCAGTCCCAGCCTGGAGGGGGAGACCCAGTACTTC. This encodes CAISPSLEGETQYF.

The chain combines TRBV27 with TRBJ1-5, with a tentative D call TRBD1 (6 bases). This CDR3 contains 17 residues. CDR1 and CDR2 from the germline V gene are MNHEY and SMNVEV (reference sequence). The germline V and J ends were trimmed by 3 bases and 7 bases, with 22 bases remaining between them. The CDR3 sequence is CASSLRKQGSKGQPQHF. The CDR3 bases are TGTGCCAGCAGTTTGCGAAAACAGGGATCGAAGGGGCAGCCCCAGCATTTT.

The chain joins TRBV2 to TRBJ2-5, with 12 bases fitting TRBD2. Germline V gene lookup returns CDR1 SNHLY and CDR2 FYNNEI. Trimming removed 7 bases from V and 5 bases from J; junction bases left unmatched: 11. The CDR3 is 16 amino acids. This chain's CDR3 is CASTRTSGASGETQYF. The DNA of the CDR3 is TGTGCCAGCACTAGGACTAGCGGGGCCTCCGGGGAGACCCAGTACTTC.

The chain links TRBV6-5 to TRBJ2-5; 8 positions agree with TRBD1. CDR3 length equals 15 residues. The V and J ends lost 6 bases and 5 bases, in that order; junction bases with no gene match: 11. Per the germline V gene, CDR1 is MNHEY and CDR2 is SVGAGI. CDR3: CASRRSGGAGETQYF. DNA of the CDR3: TGTGCCAGCAGAAGATCAGGGGGCGCAGGGGAGACCCAGTACTTC.

V usage is TRBV5-1 and J usage is TRBJ2-7; D is possibly TRBD1 (5 bases). The ends were cut back, 0 bases at V and 1 base at J, with 5 bases in the middle. This CDR3 has 13 residues. Germline CDR1 reads SGHRS; CDR2 reads YFSETQ. CDR3 residues: CASSLGQSYEQYF. As DNA, the CDR3 is TGCGCCAGCAGCTTGGGACAGTCCTACGAGCAGTACTTC.

J is TRBJ2-7 and V is TRBV6-6; 9 nucleotides agree with TRBD1. Germline V CDR1 and CDR2: MNHNY, SVGAGI (reference sequence). The CDR3 runs 15 residues. J gave up 1 base and V 5 bases, and 6 bases lay outside the gene matches. The CDR3 region is CASSPGTGFSYEQYF. In DNA form, the CDR3 reads TGTGCCAGCAGTCCAGGGACAGGGTTTTCCTACGAGCAGTACTTC.

The gene calls are TRBV5-1 and TRBJ2-5, with 9 bases that match TRBD1. The CDR3 is 13 amino acids. V shed 4 bases and J 3 bases; nucleotides not matched to a gene: 1. The germline gives CDR1 SGHRS, CDR2 YFSETQ. The DNA for the CDR3 is TGCGCCAGCAGCCGACAGGGGGAAGAGACCCAGTACTTC. This codes for CASSRQGEETQYF.

This CDR3 is CATSDGPSWGDYEQYF. The CDR3 DNA is TGTGCCACCAGCGACGGACCGAGCTGGGGGGATTACGAGCAGTACTTC. The V call is TRBV15, the J call TRBJ2-7; TRBD2 is a possible D gene (6 bases). Germline lookup yields CDR1 LNHNV and CDR2 YYDKDF (reference sequence). Trimming stripped 5 bases from V and 4 bases from J, with 21 bases between. The CDR3 is made up of 16 amino acids.

V is TRBV6-6 and J is TRBJ1-3, with TRBD1 matching over 8 bases. This CDR3 contains 15 residues. V was clipped by 2 bases and J by 6 bases; unmatched bases: 6. CDR1 is MNHNY and CDR2 is SVGAGI in the germline V gene (reference sequence). DNA for the CDR3: TGTGCCAGCAGTTACGCCCGGGACAGGTTAAACACCATATATTTT. Translation gives CASSYARDRLNTIYF.

This sequence joins TRBV19 and TRBJ2-2; the match to TRBD1 covers 7 bases. Germline lookup yields CDR1 LNHDA and CDR2 SQIVND (reference sequence). The CDR3 is made up of 15 amino acids. V was clipped by 6 bases and J by 5 bases; unmatched bases: 9. The CDR3 region is CASRIRQGGTGELFF. The DNA of the CDR3 is TGTGCCAGTAGGATCAGACAGGGCGGAACCGGGGAGCTGTTTTTT.

The chain uses TRBV7-6 and TRBJ2-3; D perhaps matches TRBD2 (6 bases). In germline, CDR1 is SGHVS, CDR2 FNYEAQ. The length of the CDR3 is 15 residues. V lost 4 bases, J lost 3 bases, and 14 bases lay in between. For the CDR3, the DNA is TGTGCCAGCAGCTCATCCCTCCGGGGGACAGATACGCAGTATTTT. Translated: CASSSSLRGTDTQYF.

Here the CDR3 DNA reads TGTGCCACCAGCAGCGACCGGGACAGGGTATACGAGCAGTACTTC. Translated, it gives CATSSDRDRVYEQYF. The chain carries TRBV15 and TRBJ2-7; 9 bases fit TRBD1. Germline lookup yields CDR1 LNHNV and CDR2 YYDKDF (reference sequence). The V gene end was trimmed by 3 bases and the J gene end by 4 bases; junction bases not matched to a gene: 7. The CDR3 consists of 15 residues.

The chain combines TRBV11-3 with TRBJ2-4, with 7 bases fitting TRBD2. Trimming at V came to 1 base and at J to 4 bases, leaving 10 bases not matched to a gene. The CDR3 has 17 amino acids. Germline CDR1 is SGHNT and CDR2 is YENEEA. In DNA, the CDR3 is TGTGCCAGCAGCTTAGTGGGGAGGGAGGGATCTAAAAACATTCAGTACTTC. Its translation is CASSLVGREGSKNIQYF.

In DNA form, the CDR3 reads TGTGCCAGCAGCGGCCGGGGACTAGCCGTTTATGGAAACACCATATATTTT. Encoded protein: CASSGRGLAVYGNTIYF. The chain links TRBV14 to TRBJ1-3, with D perhaps TRBD1 (5 bases). Trimming shortened V by 5 bases and J by 3 bases, and 20 bases separated the two germline ends. Germline lookup yields CDR1 SGHDN and CDR2 FVKESK. This CDR3 is built from 17 residues.

The CDR3 region has the DNA TGTGCCAGCAGTGAAGAGGGGGCAAACACCTACGAGCAGTACTTC. Translation: CASSEEGANTYEQYF. The chain joins TRBV6-1 to TRBJ2-7, with 7 bases matching TRBD1. Germline V CDR1 and CDR2: MNHNS, SASEGT. V lost 1 base to trimming and J lost 2 bases; unmatched junction nucleotides: 5. The CDR3 has 15 amino acids.

This chain connects TRBV6-1 to TRBJ1-5; TRBD1 agrees at 7 bases. Germline CDR1 is MNHNS and CDR2 is SASEGT. The CDR3 consists of 13 residues. The V and J ends lost 8 bases and 4 bases, in that order; junction bases with no gene match: 5. The chain's CDR3 is CASSQGENQPQHF. The DNA for the CDR3 is TGTGCCAGCTCTCAGGGGGAAAATCAGCCCCAGCATTTT.

The CDR3 nucleotides are TGCAGTGCAGCGGGATACTACGAGCAGTACTTC. As protein: CSAAGYYEQYF. The rearrangement joins TRBV20-1 to TRBJ2-7, with 7 bases lining up with TRBD2. The CDR3 extends over 11 amino acids. After removal of 6 bases from V and 3 bases from J, the junction contained 2 bases not matched to a gene. Germline V gene data show CDR1 as DFQATT and CDR2 as SNEGSKA (reference sequence).

The V gene is TRBV6-6, the J gene TRBJ2-6; no firm D call. V gave up 2 bases and J gave up 0 bases, with 8 bases separating them. Germline loops: CDR1 MNHNY, CDR2 SVGAGI (reference sequence). CDR3 length equals 16 residues. The CDR3 loop is CASSYPHSSGANVLTF. In nucleotides, the CDR3 is TGTGCCAGCAGTTACCCCCATAGCTCTGGGGCCAACGTCCTGACTTTC.

V is TRBV6-1 and J is TRBJ2-7; no clear D. The germline gives CDR1 MNHNS, CDR2 SASEGT. This CDR3 spans 12 amino acids. Trimming took off 8 bases at V and 2 bases at J, with 10 bases between the two ends. This chain's CDR3 is CASDRVPYEQYF. CDR3 nucleotide sequence: TGTGCCAGCGACCGGGTTCCCTACGAGCAGTACTTC.

The chain is built from TRBV7-9 and TRBJ1-2; D is undetermined. Germline V gene sequence: CDR1 SEHNR, CDR2 FQNEAQ (reference sequence). Trimming shortened V by 0 bases and J by 2 bases, and 7 bases separated the two germline ends. This CDR3 spans 14 amino acids. DNA of the CDR3: TGTGCCAGCAGCTTAGCAGTACAGAACTATGGCTACACCTTC. It encodes CASSLAVQNYGYTF.

The chain employs TRBV27 and TRBJ2-1; D may be TRBD2 (5 bases). V gave up 5 bases and J gave up 7 bases, with 18 bases separating them. CDR3 size: 15 residues. Germline V gene sequence: CDR1 MNHEY, CDR2 SMNVEV (reference sequence). This CDR3 is CASSPEGSSMNEQFF. DNA for the CDR3: TGTGCCAGCAGTCCCGAAGGGAGTAGTATGAATGAGCAGTTCTTC.

The chain couples TRBV9 to TRBJ1-1, with TRBD1 as a possible D gene (6 bases). V gave up 3 bases and J gave up 1 base, with 10 bases separating them. The CDR3 extends over 14 amino acids. Germline V gene sequence: CDR1 SGDLS, CDR2 YYNGEE. CDR3 nucleotides: TGTGCCAGCAGCGCGTTACAGGGGAACACTGAAGCTTTCTTT. Translated: CASSALQGNTEAFF.

The chain is built from TRBV10-2 and TRBJ1-1; 9 bases agree with TRBD1. Germline CDR1 WSHSY, CDR2 SAAADI. The CDR3 is 14 residues long. With 7 bases clipped from V and 4 bases from J, the junction kept 7 bases outside the gene matches. CDR3 protein: CASIGQGRTTEAFF. In DNA, the CDR3 is TGCGCCAGCATAGGACAGGGGAGGACCACTGAAGCTTTCTTT.